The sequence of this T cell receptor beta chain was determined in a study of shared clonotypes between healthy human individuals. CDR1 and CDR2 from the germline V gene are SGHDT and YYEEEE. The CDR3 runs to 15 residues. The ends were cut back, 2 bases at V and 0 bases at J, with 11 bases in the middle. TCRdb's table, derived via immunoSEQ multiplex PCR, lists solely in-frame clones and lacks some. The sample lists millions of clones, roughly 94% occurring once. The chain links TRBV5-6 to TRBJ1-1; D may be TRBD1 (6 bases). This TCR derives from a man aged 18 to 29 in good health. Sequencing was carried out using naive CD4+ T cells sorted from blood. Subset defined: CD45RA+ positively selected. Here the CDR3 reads CASSLGQLLNTEAFF. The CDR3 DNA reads TGTGCCAGCAGCTTAGGACAGTTACTGAACACTGAAGCTTTCTTT.